This entry lists 22 T cell receptor beta chains sequenced from one sample in a study of blood T cell repertoires in COVID-19. The protocol was immunoSEQ multiplex PCR, while the TCRdb copy is restricted to in-frame clones and leaves out a portion. The sample consists of 230,000 or so clones, approximately 90% of them appearing once. Input material: PBMCs or T cells enriched from blood (not recorded which). All receptors derive from a woman aged 30 to 39 who had recovered from COVID-19.

The V gene is TRBV9, the J gene TRBJ2-1, with D possibly TRBD1 on 6 matching bases. Trimming left V 4 bases short and J 1 base short, with 12 bases between. From germline, CDR1 is SGDLS and CDR2 YYNGEE. The CDR3 is 15 amino acids. The DNA for the CDR3 is TGTGCCAGCAGCCCCACCAGGGGTTCCTACAATGAGCAGTTCTTC. Protein sequence: CASSPTRGSYNEQFF.

In its sample, this clone was seen once. The chain employs TRBV7-8 and TRBJ1-2; no clear D gene. Germline-derived CDR1 and CDR2 are SGHVS and FQNEAQ. Trimming pared 5 bases from V and 0 bases from J, leaving 13 bases between. The CDR3 sequence is 15 residues long. The CDR3 DNA sequence: TGTGCCAGCAGCCTTCGGCGGCTACCTAACTATGGCTACACCTTC. It codes for CASSLRRLPNYGYTF.

V gene TRBV6-6 combines with J gene TRBJ1-5; D remains unclear. In germline, CDR1 is MNHNY, CDR2 SVGAGI (reference sequence). The CDR3 totals 14 residues. V dropped 6 bases and J dropped 2 bases, with 11 bases sitting between them. The CDR3 here is CASSPPGGNQPQHF. In DNA form, the CDR3 reads TGTGCCAGCAGCCCCCCCGGGGGCAATCAGCCCCAGCATTTT.

This rearrangement joins TRBV6-4 to TRBJ1-5; 8 bases align to TRBD1. V was clipped by 3 bases and J by 2 bases; unmatched bases: 0. Per germline, CDR1 MRHNA and CDR2 SNTAGT. CDR3 size: 14 residues. CDR3 loop: CASSEGQGNQPQHF. The CDR3 nucleotides are TGTGCCAGCAGTGAGGGACAGGGCAATCAGCCCCAGCATTTT.

To note about this clone: This CDR3 is also generated by other DNA sequences in the sample. The chain recombines TRBV14 with TRBJ1-1, with D unresolved. V shed 4 bases and J shed 0 bases, with 6 bases lying between them. Germline loops: CDR1 SGHDN, CDR2 FVKESK. The CDR3 totals 13 residues. In DNA form, the CDR3 reads TGTGCCAGCAGCCTAGCGGTGAACACTGAAGCTTTCTTT. Its translation: CASSLAVNTEAFF.

The chain carries TRBV5-1 and TRBJ2-5; 9 positions agree with TRBD1. The V and J ends lost 0 bases and 4 bases, in that order; junction bases with no gene match: 4. The CDR3 has 15 amino acids. Germline V gives CDR1 SGHRS, CDR2 YFSETQ. CDR3 coding DNA: TGCGCCAGCAGCTTGGGTGGGACAGGGAGAGAGACCCAGTACTTC. This gives the protein CASSLGGTGRETQYF.

J is TRBJ1-5 and V is TRBV4-3, with D uncertain. V was shortened by 4 bases and J by 7 bases, with 11 bases between the two germline ends. The CDR3 loop spans 13 amino acids. In germline, CDR1 is LGHNA, CDR2 YSLEER. The CDR3 is CASSRTPGQPQHF. The CDR3 coding sequence is TGCGCCAGCAGCCGCACCCCCGGGCAGCCCCAGCATTTT.

The chain is built from TRBV5-1 and TRBJ1-5; D gene unclear. The ends were cut back, 0 bases at V and 0 bases at J, with 4 bases in the middle. Germline V CDR1 and CDR2: SGHRS, YFSETQ. The CDR3 contains 14 residues. CDR3 residues: CASSLDYSNQPQHF. The CDR3 region has the DNA TGCGCCAGCAGCTTGGACTATAGCAATCAGCCCCAGCATTTT.

This chain connects TRBV11-1 to TRBJ2-3; 13 bases match TRBD2. After removal of 4 bases from V and 5 bases from J, the junction contained 6 bases not matched to a gene. The germline V gene has CDR1 SGHAT and CDR2 FQDESV (reference sequence). The CDR3 contains 16 residues. The CDR3 sequence is CASSYGTSGAKDTQYF. DNA for the CDR3: TGTGCCAGCAGCTACGGGACTAGCGGGGCCAAAGATACGCAGTATTTT.

This chain connects TRBV13 to TRBJ2-1; D gene unclear. CDR1 is PRHDT, CDR2 FYEKMQ, per germline (reference sequence). V was trimmed by 3 bases and J by 7 bases, leaving 10 bases between them. CDR3 size: 13 residues. The CDR3 nucleotides read TGTGCCAGCAGCTTGTTCCGAGGTAATGAGCAGTTCTTC. Its protein product is CASSLFRGNEQFF. The variable domain in full, completed from reference TRBV13 and TRBJ2-1, reads AAGVIQSPRHLIKEKRETATLKCYPIPRHDTVYWYQQGPGQDPQFLISFYEKMQSDKGSIPDRFSAQQFSDYHSELNMSSLELGDSALYFCASSLFRGNEQFFGPGTRLTVL.

This sequence joins TRBV6-5 and TRBJ2-7, with 10 bases aligning to TRBD1. The V gene's germline CDR1 is MNHEY and CDR2 SVGAGI. Germline trimming cut 6 bases from V and 6 bases from J; bases unmatched to any gene: 2. The CDR3 is 12 residues long. CDR3 nucleotides: TGTGCCAGCAGCCGGGACAGGGGCGAGCAGTACTTC. It translates to CASSRDRGEQYF.

The chain has TRBV15 and TRBJ1-2; 9 bases are shared with TRBD1. V trimming: 2 bases; J trimming: 7 bases; junction bases outside the gene matches: 5. The CDR3 contains 14 residues. From germline, CDR1 is LNHNV and CDR2 YYDKDF (reference sequence). The DNA for the CDR3 is TGTGCCACCAGCAGAAGGACAGGGGTCGCTGGCTACACCTTC. Protein product: CATSRRTGVAGYTF.

The chain uses TRBV9 and TRBJ1-2, with TRBD1 matching over 7 bases. Germline CDR1 is SGDLS and CDR2 is YYNGEE. V shed 4 bases and J 7 bases; nucleotides not matched to a gene: 7. The CDR3 has 13 amino acids. The DNA for the CDR3 is TGTGCCAGCAGCTTTACAGGGGCGTCTGGCTACACCTTC. Translation gives CASSFTGASGYTF. Full variable domain (remainder filled in from reference TRBV9 and TRBJ1-2): DSGVTQTPKHLITATGQRVTLRCSPRSGDLSVYWYQQSLDQGLQFLIQYYNGEERAKGNILERFSAQQFPDLHSELNLSSLELGDSALYFCASSFTGASGYTFGSGTRLTVV.

The CDR3 loop reads CASSDSGLSPLHF. The CDR3 nucleotides are TGCGCCAGCAGTGATTCGGGACTATCACCCCTCCACTTT. The rearrangement uses TRBV10-2 and TRBJ1-6, with a possible D match to TRBD1 (5 bases). Deletions cut 3 bases from V and 10 bases from J, with 10 bases between. This CDR3 region has 13 residues. Looked up from germline, CDR1 is WSHSY and CDR2 is SAAADI.

The J gene is TRBJ1-3, the V gene TRBV11-2; the D gene is possibly TRBD1 (5 bases). Trimming shortened V by 6 bases and J by 11 bases, and 20 bases separated the two germline ends. The CDR3 sequence is 14 residues long. Germline lookup yields CDR1 SGHAT and CDR2 FQNNGV. CDR3 bases: TGTGCCAGCAGATCGTGGGGGGGACTTTTCCCCATATATTTT. It specifies CASRSWGGLFPIYF.

This clone was observed once. The gene calls are TRBV7-2 and TRBJ1-1; D remains ambiguous. Germline assignment: CDR1 SGHTA and CDR2 FQGNSA. This CDR3 contains 14 residues. Trimming removed 1 base at V and 5 bases at J, with 11 bases between. The CDR3 nucleotides are TGTGCCAGCAGCTTAGACGCAGGAAGGACTGAAGCTTTCTTT. Translating gives CASSLDAGRTEAFF.

The chain carries TRBV10-3 and TRBJ2-5; possible D gene TRBD2, 5 bases. Deletions cut 3 bases from V and 5 bases from J, with 28 bases between. Germline V CDR1 and CDR2: ENHRY, SYGVKD. The CDR3 totals 19 residues. The CDR3, as DNA: TGTGCCATCAGTGACGCTCGGCTACGCCTTTTGGGAGCGGTGGAGACCCAGTACTTC. It codes for CAISDARLRLLGAVETQYF.

This clone came up once. The V call is TRBV18, the J call TRBJ2-7, with TRBD1 matching 7 bases. V was clipped by 5 bases and J by 0 bases; unmatched bases: 1. The CDR3 contains 13 residues. Germline V gene lookup returns CDR1 KGHSH and CDR2 LQKENI. CDR3 region: CASSGTDSYEQYF. The CDR3, as DNA: TGTGCCAGCTCAGGGACAGACTCCTACGAGCAGTACTTC.

The rearrangement joins TRBV6-2 or TRBV6-3 to TRBJ1-2; no clear D gene. Trimming removed 5 bases from V and 3 bases from J, with 22 bases in between. From germline, CDR1 is MNHEY and CDR2 SVGEGT. The CDR3 spans 17 residues. CDR3 DNA: TGTGCCAGCAGTCTACTATCCTACCTCACCTCCTACTATGGCTACACCTTC. It is translated as CASSLLSYLTSYYGYTF.

This clone came up many times. The gene calls are TRBV6-6 and TRBJ2-7; maybe TRBD1 (5 bases). The CDR3 length is 12 residues. V was trimmed by 7 bases and J by 4 bases, leaving 11 bases between them. From germline, CDR1 is MNHNY and CDR2 SVGAGI (reference sequence). CDR3 in DNA: TGTGCCAGCACCCCATCAGGGTACGAGCAGTACTTC. Its translation: CASTPSGYEQYF.

CDR3 in DNA: TGCGCCAGCAGCCAAACTATCGGCAATCAGCCCCAGCATTTT. It specifies CASSQTIGNQPQHF. This sequence joins TRBV4-3 and TRBJ1-5; no definite D call. Germline V CDR1 and CDR2: LGHNA, YSLEER. The germline V and J ends were trimmed by 2 bases and 2 bases, with 7 bases remaining between them. CDR3 length: 14 residues.

This clone has a single count. This sequence joins TRBV4-1 and TRBJ1-2; tentative D call: TRBD1 (6 bases). Deletions cut 0 bases from V and 3 bases from J, with 14 bases between. The germline V gene has CDR1 MGHRA and CDR2 YSYEKL. The length of the CDR3 is 16 residues. The CDR3 protein is CASSQDQDSPYYGYTF. The CDR3 DNA follows: TGCGCCAGCAGCCAAGATCAGGACAGCCCCTACTATGGCTACACCTTC.